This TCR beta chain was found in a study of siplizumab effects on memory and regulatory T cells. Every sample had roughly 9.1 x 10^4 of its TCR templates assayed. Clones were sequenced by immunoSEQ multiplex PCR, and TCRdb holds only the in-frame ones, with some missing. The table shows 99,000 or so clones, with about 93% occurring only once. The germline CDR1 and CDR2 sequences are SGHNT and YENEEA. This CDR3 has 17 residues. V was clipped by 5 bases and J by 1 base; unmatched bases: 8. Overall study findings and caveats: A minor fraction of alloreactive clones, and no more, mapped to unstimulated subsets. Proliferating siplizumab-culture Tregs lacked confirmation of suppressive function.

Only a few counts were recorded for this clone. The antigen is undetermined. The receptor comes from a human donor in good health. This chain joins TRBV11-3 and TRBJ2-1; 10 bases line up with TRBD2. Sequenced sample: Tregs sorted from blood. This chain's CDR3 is CASSLQTTSGSYNEQFF. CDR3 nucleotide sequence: TGTGCCAGCAGCCTCCAGACGACTAGCGGGTCCTACAATGAGCAGTTCTTC.